This is a list of T cell receptor beta chains from one sample in a study of shared clonotypes between healthy human individuals. This table comes from immunoSEQ multiplex PCR, and its TCRdb copy is limited to in-frame clones, with some not included. The data contain about 2.4 million clones, approximately 93% of them seen just once; the ten biggest clones take up about 0.38%. Source material: naive CD4+ T cells from PBMCs. These receptors all stem from a man between 18 and 29 years old in good health. Some clones in this sample may be carry-over from other donors' samples. Each CDR3 is given with its conserved first and last residue. A D gene is named only where the DNA matches it firmly. Clone size is given for some rows only: seen once, a few or many times, or a class if the clone is expanded.

>TRBJ2-1|NA|TRBV27|NA
TGTGCCAGCACCATTACGAAGACATCACTCAATGAGCAGTTCTTC
CASTITKTSLNEQFF
>TRBJ1-1|NA|TRBV7-2|NA
TGTGCCAGCAGACGATACAGTGGGAGCACTGAAGCTTTCTTT
CASRRYSGSTEAFF
>TRBJ1-2|TRBD1|TRBV6-1|NA
TGTGCCAGCAGAACGAGACAGGGGACTCACGGCTACACCTTC
CASRTRQGTHGYTF
>TRBJ2-1|NA|TRBV6-5|NA
TGTGCCAGCAGTTTAGCGGGACAGCTCCCGTACAATGAGCAGTTCTTC
CASSLAGQLPYNEQFF
>TRBJ2-3|NA|TRBV28|NA
TGTGCCAGCAGCATAGGGGGGGAAAGCACAGATACGCAGTATTTT
CASSIGGESTDTQYF
>TRBJ1-1|NA|TRBV11-3|NA
TGTGCCAGCAGCCCCCAGGGGATGAACACTGAAGCTTTCTTT
CASSPQGMNTEAFF
>TRBJ2-7|NA|TRBV7-9|NA
TGTGCCAGCAGCTCTACCCAGCTGGGTTATGTGTACGAGCAGTACTTC
CASSSTQLGYVYEQYF
>TRBJ2-3|TRBD2|TRBV30|NA
TGTGCCTGGAGTGAATCTGGACTAGGCACAGATACGCAGTATTTT
CAWSESGLGTDTQYF
>TRBJ1-4|NA|TRBV28|NA
TGTGCCAGCAGTTCCCAGGGCGGCGGTGAAAAACTGTTTTTT
CASSSQGGGEKLFF
>TRBJ2-7|TRBD1|TRBV6-5|once
TGTGCCAGCAGCCAGACAGGGAATCGACCCTACGAGCAGTACTTC
CASSQTGNRPYEQYF
>TRBJ2-3|NA|TRBV6-4|NA
TGTGCCAGCAGTGCCACTTGGGGGGCCAGGGAAGATACGCAGTATTTT
CASSATWGAREDTQYF
>TRBJ2-7|NA|TRBV27|NA
TGTGCCAGCAGTTCCCCCCTGGTTGGTGAGCAGTACTTC
CASSSPLVGEQYF
>TRBJ2-3|TRBD2|TRBV29-1|NA
TGCAGCGTTGAAGATCTAACATTGTGGACTAGCGGGAAGTACACAGATACGCAGTATTTT
CSVEDLTLWTSGKYTDTQYF
>TRBJ2-2|TRBD2|TRBV15|once
TGTGCCACCAGCAGAGCTAATTCGGGGACTAGCGGGAGTTGGGGCACCGGGGAGCTGTTTTTT
CATSRANSGTSGSWGTGELFF
>TRBJ2-1|NA|TRBV5-4|NA
TGTGCCAGCACCATAGGGAGGCGGGCTAACTACAATGAGCAGTTCTTC
CASTIGRRANYNEQFF
>TRBJ2-7|TRBD2|TRBV7-2|NA
TGTGCCAGCAGCGGGAGTAGCGGGAGCGCCGAGCAGTACTTC
CASSGSSGSAEQYF
>TRBJ2-5|NA|TRBV14|NA
TGTGCCAGCAGTCGAATTAGGCCCCGCGGGGAGACCCAGTACTTC
CASSRIRPRGETQYF
>TRBJ2-1|NA|TRBV5-1|NA
TGCGCCAGCAGCTTGGCCGGATTTTTCAGCTCCTACAATGAGCAGTTCTTC
CASSLAGFFSSYNEQFF
>TRBJ2-7|NA|TRBV5-1|NA
TGCGCCAGCAGCTGGGCTACAGGGACCTACTACGAGCAGTACTTC
CASSWATGTYYEQYF
>TRBJ2-3|NA|TRBV27|NA
TGTGCCAGCAGTTTGTTGTGGGGGGCCAGGAGCACAGATACGCAGTATTTT
CASSLLWGARSTDTQYF
>TRBJ1-2|NA|TRBV29-1|few
TGCAGCGTTAGGGGGGGCTATGGCTACACCTTC
CSVRGGYGYTF
>TRBJ2-1|NA|TRBV5-1|NA
TGCGCCAGCAGCTTGGATCTGGGCGTCTACAATGAGCAGTTCTTC
CASSLDLGVYNEQFF
>TRBJ1-5|NA|TRBV15|few
TGTGCCACCAGCAGAGACACAGGTTATAGCAATCAGCCCCAGCATTTT
CATSRDTGYSNQPQHF
>TRBJ2-7|NA|TRBV28|NA
TGTGCCAGCAGGTCCCGCCCGGGCAAGGACAGCTCCTACGAGCAGTACTTC
CASRSRPGKDSSYEQYF
>TRBJ2-2|TRBD1|TRBV5-1|few
TGCGCCAGCAGCTTGGGACAGGGGAACACCGGGGAGCTGTTTTTT
CASSLGQGNTGELFF
>TRBJ2-7|NA|TRBV7-2|NA
TGTGCCAGCAGCATTAGCCCCTCGCGGGCCGGAGAGCAGTACTTC
CASSISPSRAGEQYF
>TRBJ1-5|TRBD1|TRBV5-8|NA
TGTGCCAGCAGCTCCCGCGGGCAGGGGGGCCAGCCCCAGCATTTT
CASSSRGQGGQPQHF